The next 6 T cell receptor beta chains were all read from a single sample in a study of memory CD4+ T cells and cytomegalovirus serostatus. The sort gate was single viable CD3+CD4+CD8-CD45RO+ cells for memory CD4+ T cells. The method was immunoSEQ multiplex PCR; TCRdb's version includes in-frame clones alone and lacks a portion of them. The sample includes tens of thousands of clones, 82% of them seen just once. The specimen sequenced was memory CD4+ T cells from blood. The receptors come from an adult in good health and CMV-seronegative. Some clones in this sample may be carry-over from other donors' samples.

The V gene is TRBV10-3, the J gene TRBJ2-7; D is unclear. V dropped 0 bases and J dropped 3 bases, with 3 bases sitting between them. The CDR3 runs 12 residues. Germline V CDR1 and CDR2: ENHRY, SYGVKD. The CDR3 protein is CAISESNYEQYF. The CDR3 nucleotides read TGTGCCATCAGTGAGTCAAACTACGAGCAGTACTTC.

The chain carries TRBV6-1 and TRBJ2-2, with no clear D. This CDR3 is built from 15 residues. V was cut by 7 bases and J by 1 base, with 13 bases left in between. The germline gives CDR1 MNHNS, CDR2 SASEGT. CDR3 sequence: CASTFLPGNTGELFF. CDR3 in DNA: TGTGCCAGCACCTTCCTCCCGGGGAACACCGGGGAGCTGTTTTTT.

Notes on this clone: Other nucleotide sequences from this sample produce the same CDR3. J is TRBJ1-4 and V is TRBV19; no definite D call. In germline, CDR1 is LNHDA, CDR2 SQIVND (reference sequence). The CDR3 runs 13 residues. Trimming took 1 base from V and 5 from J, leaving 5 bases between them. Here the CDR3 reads CASSIGRNEKLFF. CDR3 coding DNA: TGTGCCAGTAGTATAGGACGGAATGAAAAACTGTTTTTT.

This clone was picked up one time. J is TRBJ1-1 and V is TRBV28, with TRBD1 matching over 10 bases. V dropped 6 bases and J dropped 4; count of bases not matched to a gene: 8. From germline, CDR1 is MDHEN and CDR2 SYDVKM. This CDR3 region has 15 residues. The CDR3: CASSRQGAPVTEAFF. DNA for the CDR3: TGTGCCAGCAGCAGACAGGGGGCGCCGGTCACTGAAGCTTTCTTT.

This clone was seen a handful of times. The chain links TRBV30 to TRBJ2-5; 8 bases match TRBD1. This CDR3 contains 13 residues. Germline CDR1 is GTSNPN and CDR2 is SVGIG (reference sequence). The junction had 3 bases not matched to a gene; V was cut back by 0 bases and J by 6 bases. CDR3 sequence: CAWSVGDRKTQYF. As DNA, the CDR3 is TGTGCCTGGAGTGTAGGGGACAGGAAGACCCAGTACTTC.

The CDR3 nucleotides are TGCGCCAGCAGTCCGGGACAGTCATATGGCTACACCTTC. Translation gives CASSPGQSYGYTF. The chain is built from TRBV5-1 and TRBJ1-2, with 7 bases that match TRBD1. In germline, CDR1 is SGHRS, CDR2 YFSETQ. The ends lost 5 bases at V and 5 bases at J; junction bases unmatched: 6. CDR3 size: 13 residues.